This T cell receptor beta chain derives from a study of blood T cells in healthy people across ages. Using a J-beta primer mix together with a sample-barcoded 5' primer, a second PCR was run for about 6 to 11 cycles. TCRdb independently ran MiXCR on the 5' RACE reads; one entry per CDR3 protein. The sample lists hundreds of thousands of distinct CDR3 sequences; around three fifths were seen once. The study recruited healthy Caucasian donors from Russia who were aged about 6 to 95. Total RNA was extracted at no less than 6 micrograms per sample. The germline V and J ends were trimmed by 6 bases and 1 base, with 15 bases remaining between them. The CDR3 consists of 15 residues. The V gene's germline CDR1 is ENHRY and CDR2 SYGVKD.

Material: blood. This sequence originates from a man between 60 and 70 years old in good health. This chain connects TRBV10-3 to TRBJ1-1; TRBD1 is a possible D gene (5 bases). The CDR3 region has the DNA TGTGCCATCAGAACCGACCTGAGGGGGAACACTGAAGCTTTCTTT. Protein product: CAIRTDLRGNTEAFF.